A selection of T cell receptor beta chains follows, all from one sample in a study of Tregs in tolerant kidney transplant recipients. Libraries were prepared by immunoSEQ multiplex PCR; TCRdb keeps only in-frame clonotypes and omits some of them. The data show 50,000 or so clones, around 90% seen once. The specimen was Tregs from blood. The receptor source for this set is a human donor in good health. CDR3s include the opening cysteine and the closing phenylalanine or tryptophan. D genes are given only for firm matches. The size field is filled for only some rows; it gives once, few, many or a size class.

J	size	V	D	CDR3	DNA
TRBJ1-1	NA	TRBV4-2	NA	CASSQDWGVWNTEAFF	TGTGCCAGCAGCCAAGATTGGGGGGTCTGGAACACTGAAGCTTTCTTT
TRBJ2-7	NA	TRBV2	TRBD1	CASTPSGQGWYEQYF	TGTGCCAGCACTCCCTCCGGACAGGGGTGGTACGAGCAGTACTTC
TRBJ2-7	NA	TRBV6-5	TRBD2	CASQISGRAGEQYF	TGTGCCAGCCAAATAAGCGGGAGGGCCGGCGAGCAGTACTTC
TRBJ1-5	NA	TRBV7-9	NA	CASSSTLTGGGQPQHF	TGTGCCAGCAGCTCAACCCTGACCGGGGGAGGTCAGCCCCAGCATTTT
TRBJ2-2	NA	TRBV5-1	NA	CASSKGVSNTGELFF	TGCGCCAGCAGCAAGGGGGTATCGAACACCGGGGAGCTGTTTTTT
TRBJ1-2	NA	TRBV6-1	NA	CASRRGFTYGYTF	TGTGCCAGCAGAAGGGGATTCACCTATGGCTACACCTTC
TRBJ1-3	NA	TRBV6-5	NA	CASSRGTGNTIYF	TGTGCCAGCAGCCGGGGGACTGGAAACACCATATATTTT
TRBJ1-2	NA	TRBV2	TRBD1	CASSPRTGGGFAGYTF	TGTGCCAGCAGTCCCAGGACAGGGGGCGGTTTTGCTGGCTACACCTTC
TRBJ2-3	NA	TRBV18	NA	CASSLSDTQYF	TGTGCCAGCTCACTATCAGATACGCAGTATTTT
TRBJ2-7	NA	TRBV7-6	NA	CASSLGAEQYF	TGTGCCAGCAGCTTAGGGGCCGAGCAGTACTTC
TRBJ2-7	few	TRBV5-1	TRBD1	CASRSSGQFNHEQYF	TGCGCCAGCCGGTCCTCGGGACAGTTTAACCACGAGCAGTACTTC
TRBJ2-3	NA	TRBV29-1	NA	CSVAVSSTDTQYF	TGCAGCGTTGCAGTATCTAGCACAGATACGCAGTATTTT
TRBJ1-1	NA	TRBV25-1	NA	CASSERGLVNTEAFF	TGTGCCAGCAGTGAACGGGGGTTGGTGAACACTGAAGCTTTCTTT
TRBJ1-2	NA	TRBV10-2	NA	CASKGQGLTLAGYTF	TGCGCCAGCAAGGGGCAGGGGCTAACCTTAGCCGGCTACACCTTC
TRBJ2-5	NA	TRBV7-9	NA	CASIGQGRETQYF	TGTGCCAGCATCGGGCAGGGTAGGGAGACCCAGTACTTC
TRBJ1-1	NA	TRBV18	NA	CASSPDRRAEAFF	TGTGCCAGCTCACCTGACAGGAGGGCTGAAGCTTTCTTT
TRBJ1-4	NA	TRBV4-1	NA	CASSLTGTRITTDEKLFF	TGCGCCAGCAGCCTTACCGGGACAAGAATAACAACTGATGAAAAACTGTTTTTT
TRBJ2-5	NA	TRBV4-2	NA	CASSQDWGGARMETQYF	TGTGCCAGCAGCCAAGATTGGGGGGGGGCCCGTATGGAGACCCAGTACTTC
TRBJ2-7	NA	TRBV14	TRBD2	CASSQLLSGGEQYF	TGTGCCAGCAGCCAGCTTTTATCGGGGGGGGAGCAGTACTTC